A single sample gave rise to the 23 T cell receptor beta chains below, sequenced in a study of identical twins' blood T cells (dated by TCRdb to about 2013). The library relied on 5' RACE. TCRdb shows the sequencer as Illumina Genome Analyzer IIx. The raw public data were reprocessed by TCRdb itself: fastp quality trimming at Q25, MiXCR clonotype calling, in-frame beta chains only. Rows with one shared CDR3 protein collapse into an entry with the most common genes and DNA. The sample table records 300,000 to 400,000 distinct CDR3 sequences; roughly 28% of these occur just once. Around 5.6% of the sample is in the top ten clones. Specimen: PBMCs. All receptors derive from a woman aged 18-50 years in good health.

This rearrangement joins TRBV20-1 to TRBJ1-1; D not resolved. This CDR3 has 12 residues. Trimming removed 2 bases from V and 7 bases from J, with 11 bases in between. Germline V gene sequence: CDR1 DFQATT, CDR2 SNEGSKA (reference sequence). CDR3 nucleotides: TGCAGTGCTAGAACCACTCGGGGTGAAGCTTTCTTT. Its protein is CSARTTRGEAFF.

This clonotype was seen a handful of times. This chain uses TRBV20-1 with TRBJ1-1, with D unresolved. The V end was cut by 2 bases, the J end by 4 bases, with 11 bases between. CDR3 length: 13 amino acids. Germline CDR1 is DFQATT and CDR2 is SNEGSKA (reference sequence). CDR3 protein: CSARKVRSTEAFF. CDR3 sequence (DNA): TGCAGTGCTAGAAAGGTCCGGAGCACTGAAGCTTTCTTT.

V usage is TRBV6-2 or TRBV6-3 and J usage is TRBJ2-2; D not resolved. The CDR3 contains 14 residues. Germline values: CDR1 MNHEY, CDR2 SVGEGT. The germline V and J ends were trimmed by 6 bases and 2 bases, with 10 bases remaining between them. CDR3 protein: CASRREVNTGELFF. Written as DNA, the CDR3 is TGTGCCAGCAGACGAGAGGTTAACACCGGGGAGCTGTTTTTT.

This clonotype occurred a few times. In DNA, the CDR3 is TGTGCCAGCAGCAACCTTCCGGGGGATGAGCAGTTCTTC. Amino acids: CASSNLPGDEQFF. The chain employs TRBV13 and TRBJ2-1; maybe TRBD2 (6 bases). V was cut by 5 bases and J by 8 bases, with 13 bases left in between. The germline gives CDR1 PRHDT, CDR2 FYEKMQ (reference sequence). The CDR3 spans 13 residues.

Points on this clonotype: A read error may be the cause here, since a much bigger clone is one base away. The V and J genes are TRBV20-1 and TRBJ1-1; no definite D call. The V gene's germline CDR1 is DFQATT and CDR2 SNEGSKA (reference sequence). The CDR3 is made up of 15 amino acids. CDR3 region: CSARDQGPGNTGAFF. CDR3 coding DNA: TGCAGTGCTAGAGATCAAGGGCCGGGGAACACTGGAGCTTTCTTT.

Details on this clonotype: A read error is possible here, since a much larger clone lies one base away. The chain combines TRBV29-1 with TRBJ1-2; D is unresolved. CDR1 and CDR2 from the germline V gene are SQVTM and ANQGSEA. The CDR3 runs to 14 residues. CDR3 amino acids: CSVELGPANCGYTF. Here the CDR3 DNA reads TGCAGCGTTGAGTTAGGACCAGCTAACTGTGGCTACACCTTC.

This sequence joins TRBV28 and TRBJ2-7; D remains unclear. The CDR3 is 16 amino acids. Germline CDR1 and CDR2: MDHEN and SYDVKM. V was shortened by 3 bases and J by 1 base, with 16 bases between the two germline ends. CDR3 in DNA: TGTGCCAGCAGTTTCCGGTTGACGGACCTTTCCTACGAGCAGTACTTC. Amino acids: CASSFRLTDLSYEQYF.

The CDR3 spells CASSLRAGSDEQFF. DNA for the CDR3: TGCGCCAGCAGCTTGAGGGCAGGGTCGGATGAGCAGTTCTTC. This chain uses TRBV5-1 with TRBJ2-1, with D perhaps matching TRBD1 (5 bases). The germline V gene has CDR1 SGHRS and CDR2 YFSETQ. The CDR3 contains 14 residues. With 1 base removed from V and 8 bases from J, the gap between germline ends came to 13 bases.

This clonotype was seen repeatedly, ten times or more. V is TRBV7-2 and J is TRBJ1-3; 9 bases match TRBD1. The trim removed 7 bases at V and 0 bases at J, leaving 4 bases unmatched. CDR3 length: 15 amino acids. From germline, CDR1 is SGHTA and CDR2 FQGNSA. The CDR3 bases are TGTGCCAGCACCAACAGGGGGCTCTCTGGAAACACCATATATTTT. Translation: CASTNRGLSGNTIYF.

As concerns this clonotype: A read error may produce the germline difference seen at one junction end. The CDR3, as DNA: TGTGCCGGCAGCCTGACAGGGACATACGAGCAGTACTTC. It is translated as CAGSLTGTYEQYF. The chain uses TRBV27 and TRBJ2-7, with 7 bases aligning to TRBD1. CDR3 size: 13 residues. CDR1 and CDR2 from the germline V gene are MNHEY and SMNVEV (reference sequence).

This clonotype appeared many times. The rearrangement joins TRBV29-1 to TRBJ1-1, with TRBD1 as a possible D gene (5 bases). The germline gives CDR1 SQVTM, CDR2 ANQGSEA. V was shortened by 2 bases and J by 4 bases, with 14 bases between the two germline ends. This CDR3 is built from 14 residues. The CDR3: CSVEFIGTGTEAFF. In DNA form, the CDR3 reads TGCAGCGTTGAATTCATCGGGACGGGCACTGAAGCTTTCTTT. The full variable domain, completed using reference TRBV29-1 and TRBJ1-1, is SAVISQKPSRDICQRGTSLTIQCQVDSQVTMMFWYRQQPGQSLTLIATANQGSEATYESGFVIDKFPISRPNLTFSTLTVSNMSPEDSSIYLCSVEFIGTGTEAFFGQGTRLTVV.

The genes are TRBV7-2 and TRBJ1-2; maybe TRBD1 (5 bases). Germline assignment: CDR1 SGHTA and CDR2 FQGNSA. Trimming pared 2 bases from V and 8 bases from J, leaving 9 bases between. The CDR3 extends over 12 amino acids. This CDR3 reads CASSLSQGGYTF. The DNA of the CDR3 is TGTGCCAGCAGCTTATCCCAGGGAGGCTACACCTTC.

With regard to this clonotype: A much larger clone lies one base from this, so it may be a read error. This chain uses TRBV20-1 with TRBJ1-2; TRBD1 might be the D (6 bases). This CDR3 comprises 16 residues. CDR1 DFQATT and CDR2 SNEGSKA come from the germline V gene (reference sequence). The CDR3 is CSARPRTVFSYYSYTF. The CDR3 nucleotides are TGCAGTGCTAGACCTCGGACAGTATTCTCGTACTATAGCTACACCTTC.

The sample holds many counts of this clonotype. The chain uses TRBV9 and TRBJ1-1; possible D gene TRBD1, 6 bases. The germline gives CDR1 SGDLS, CDR2 YYNGEE. The CDR3 extends over 14 amino acids. Trimming shortened V by 5 bases and J by 1 base, and 12 bases separated the two germline ends. In DNA form, the CDR3 reads TGTGCCAGCAGAGGGGGTGGCGGGAACACTGAAGCTTTCTTT. Protein sequence: CASRGGGGNTEAFF.

V usage is TRBV4-1 and J usage is TRBJ1-3; no clear D. Per the germline V gene, CDR1 is MGHRA and CDR2 is YSYEKL. The CDR3 consists of 13 residues. The germline V and J ends were trimmed by 0 bases and 4 bases, with 4 bases remaining between them. Here the CDR3 DNA reads TGCGCCAGCAGCCAAGAATTGGGAAACACCATATATTTT. As protein: CASSQELGNTIYF.

This clonotype occurred a few times. The J gene is TRBJ2-1, the V gene TRBV6-2 or TRBV6-3; D possibly corresponds to TRBD2 (6 bases). The CDR3 sequence is 13 residues long. In germline, CDR1 is MNHEY, CDR2 SVGEGT. Trimming removed 7 bases from V and 9 bases from J, with 16 bases in between. This CDR3 is CASKKLAVGEQFF. DNA of the CDR3: TGTGCCAGCAAGAAACTAGCAGTTGGTGAGCAGTTCTTC.

In its sample, this clonotype was seen a few times. V gene TRBV5-6 combines with J gene TRBJ2-7, with a weak D call TRBD1 (5 bases). The V and J ends lost 4 bases and 3 bases respectively, with 11 bases between them. The length of the CDR3 is 13 residues. Germline CDR1 is SGHDT and CDR2 is YYEEEE. DNA of the CDR3: TGTGCCAGCAGCCTGACAGCGCGCTACGAGCAGTACTTC. Its translation is CASSLTARYEQYF.

The chain is built from TRBV3-1 and TRBJ2-2; D is unresolved. The CDR3 has 15 residues. Trimming pared 5 bases from V and 7 bases from J, leaving 17 bases between. The germline CDR1 and CDR2 sequences are LGHDT and YNNKEL (reference sequence). The CDR3 loop is CASSFRGRFGGELFF. CDR3 nucleotide sequence: TGTGCCAGCAGCTTTAGAGGACGGTTTGGCGGGGAGCTGTTTTTT.

The chain has TRBV9 and TRBJ1-1; 11 bases match TRBD1. CDR1 is SGDLS, CDR2 YYNGEE, per germline. The CDR3 runs 18 residues. The ends lost 4 bases at V and 4 bases at J; junction bases unmatched: 15. CDR3 in DNA: TGTGCCAGCAGCTACCGGGACAGGGGGTTCAAGGATGGCACTGAAGCTTTCTTT. Encoded protein: CASSYRDRGFKDGTEAFF.

This clonotype was detected ten times or more. This chain links TRBV20-1 with TRBJ1-3; D remains unclear. Germline values: CDR1 DFQATT, CDR2 SNEGSKA (reference sequence). V shed 3 bases and J shed 9 bases, with 15 bases lying between them. The CDR3 covers 13 residues. CDR3 DNA: TGCAGTGCTAGTAATCGCGGCTCGAGCACCATATATTTT. Residues: CSASNRGSSTIYF.

This chain uses TRBV7-9 with TRBJ2-1; no definite D call. The CDR3 is 11 amino acids. Trimming took 3 bases from V and 9 from J, leaving 6 bases between them. Germline CDR1 is SEHNR and CDR2 is FQNEAQ (reference sequence). The CDR3 DNA sequence: TGTGCCAGCAGCTTTTCCGGTGAGCAGTTCTTC. Encoded protein: CASSFSGEQFF.

V usage is TRBV3-1 and J usage is TRBJ1-1; tentative D call: TRBD1 (5 bases). Germline V gene lookup returns CDR1 LGHDT and CDR2 YNNKEL (reference sequence). CDR3 length: 12 residues. Deletions cut 0 bases from V and 8 bases from J, with 7 bases between. CDR3 amino acids: CASSQDWGEAFF. In DNA form, the CDR3 reads TGTGCCAGCAGCCAAGATTGGGGGGAAGCTTTCTTT. Drawing the rest from reference TRBV3-1 and TRBJ1-1, the complete variable domain is DTAVSQTPKYLVTQMGNDKSIKCEQNLGHDTMYWYKQDSKKFLKIMFSYNNKELIINETVPNRFSPKSPDKAHLNLHINSLELGDSAVYFCASSQDWGEAFFGQGTRLTVV.

This clonotype was detected a few times. The gene calls are TRBV6-5 and TRBJ2-3; the D gene is possibly TRBD2 (6 bases). The CDR3 contains 16 residues. Trimming shortened V by 0 bases and J by 6 bases, and 16 bases separated the two germline ends. CDR1 and CDR2 (germline): MNHEY, SVGAGI. The CDR3 protein is CASSYSSWGREDTQYF. In DNA, the CDR3 is TGTGCCAGCAGTTACTCGTCGTGGGGCCGGGAGGATACGCAGTATTTT.